The following is a T cell receptor beta chain sequence with its context. Its antigen specificity is not known. No clone much larger than this one lies a single base away; base qualities are absent. The sample was run on an Illumina NovaSeq 6000. TCRalpha and TCRbeta cDNA libraries were constructed by 5'RACE with constant-segment primers, with sample barcodes and unique molecular identifiers being introduced. Trizol reagent was used to extract RNA from every sample. The libraries were amplified in two PCR steps, and the second step added a second sample barcode and Illumina TruSeq adapters. Libraries were sequenced on an Illumina NovaSeq with 2 x 150 bp paired-end reads. Regarding the original processing steps: With migec v1.2.7, reads were demultiplexed and then collapsed into UMI-guided consensus sequences. Using mixcr v2.1.11, the UMI consensuses were aligned to TRA and TRB V and J templates and assembled into clonotypes. Clonotypes were classified as expanded or contracted when called significant by both edgeR and NoisET, with noise models trained on biological replicates. For edgeR calls, the thresholds were a false discovery rate-adjusted p below 0.01 and a log2 fold-change of 1. As an exploratory analysis of dynamics, max-normalized trajectories of the 1000 most abundant clonotypes were examined by PCA with hierarchical clustering. The CD4 or CD8 phenotype of responding clones was assigned using the separately sequenced CD4+ and CD8+ repertoires. The public reads were quality trimmed at Q25 with fastp and then assembled into clones with MiXCR by TCRdb, keeping productive beta chains. Entries are consolidated by CDR3 protein sequence, retaining the most common genes and DNA. None of the V and J calls come from the authors' own analysis; TCRdb made them. For this sample the table gives fewer than 250,000 distinct CDR3 sequences, of which roughly a tenth were detected only once. The ten top clones hold 2.5% to 3.5% of the sample.

Ficoll-Paque density gradient centrifugation was the method used to isolate PBMCs. The data were taken from a study of T-cell memory formation after mild COVID-19 (dated by TCRdb to the early 2020s). General notes on the study: Most TCR sequence clusters were specific to one of the two donors. T-cell clones expanding and contracting after mild COVID-19 in two donors were tracked by longitudinal TCRalpha and TCRbeta repertoire sequencing. The cohort comprised two young, previously healthy adult volunteers, one female and one male. The study at large found these results: Clones that contracted from day 15 to 85 showed balanced CD4/CD8 phenotypes, whereas a second wave of clones that expanded from day 15 to 37 leaned towards CD4+. SARS-CoV-2 specificity was not confirmed for the second-wave clones peaking on day 37. The study covered only a couple of mild cases, and larger cohorts including severe cases with pre-infection samples were considered necessary. Contracting CD4+ clones were found mainly in CM and EM memory subsets, while CD8+ clones were enriched in EMRA. Some responding clones were detected in pre-infection memory, suggesting pre-existing cross-reactive memory T cells joined the SARS-CoV-2 response.

From its cysteine to its phenylalanine, the CDR3 spans 13 amino acids. Only the CDR3 DNA is retained, 39 bases long and in frame from the first base. Based on the germline V gene, the CDR1 and CDR2 sequences are KGHDR and SFDVKD. V loses 3 bases, J loses 2 bases, and the germline ends lie 5 bases apart. This clonotype originated in a man between 18 and 35 years old who had mild COVID-19 (a few samples of this study predate the infection). The sample titles of this study are shuffled in the database, so cell type and time point are left out; the donor was told from shared clones. Recombination linked TRBV24-1 to TRBJ2-3, with no confident D gene call. The sample taken for sequencing was PBMCs or a T cell subset sorted from them (not recorded which). The CDR3 region: CATSDEPTDTQYF. The DNA is TGTGCCACCAGTGATGAACCCACAGATACGCAGTATTTT.